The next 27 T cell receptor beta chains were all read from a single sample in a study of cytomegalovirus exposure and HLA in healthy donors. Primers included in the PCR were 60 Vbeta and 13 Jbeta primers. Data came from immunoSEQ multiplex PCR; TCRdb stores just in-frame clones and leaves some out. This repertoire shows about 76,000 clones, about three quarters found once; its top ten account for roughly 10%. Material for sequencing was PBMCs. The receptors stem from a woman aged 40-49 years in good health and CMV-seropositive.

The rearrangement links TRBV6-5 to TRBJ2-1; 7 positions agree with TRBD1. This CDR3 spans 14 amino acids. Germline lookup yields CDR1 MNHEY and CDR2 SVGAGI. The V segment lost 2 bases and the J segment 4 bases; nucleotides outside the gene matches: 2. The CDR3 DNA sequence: TGTGCCAGCAGTTACGGGGACAGATACAATGAGCAGTTCTTC. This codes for CASSYGDRYNEQFF.

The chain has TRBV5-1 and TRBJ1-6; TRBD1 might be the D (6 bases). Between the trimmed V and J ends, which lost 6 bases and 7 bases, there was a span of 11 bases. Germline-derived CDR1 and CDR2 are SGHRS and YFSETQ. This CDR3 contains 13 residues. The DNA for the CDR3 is TGCGCCAGCAATACGGACAGCAATTCACCCCTCCACTTT. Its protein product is CASNTDSNSPLHF.

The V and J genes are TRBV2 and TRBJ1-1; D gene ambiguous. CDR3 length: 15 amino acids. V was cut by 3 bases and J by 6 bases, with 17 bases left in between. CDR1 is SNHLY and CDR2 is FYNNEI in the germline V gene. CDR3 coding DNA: TGTGCCAGCAGTGAGAATAGGGAGGGAAGGGCTGAAGCTTTCTTT. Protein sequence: CASSENREGRAEAFF.

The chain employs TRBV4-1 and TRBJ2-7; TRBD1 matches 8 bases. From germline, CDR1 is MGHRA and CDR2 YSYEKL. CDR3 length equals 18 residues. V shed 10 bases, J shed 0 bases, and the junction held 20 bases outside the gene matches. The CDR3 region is CANIPGQTTGAGSYEQYF. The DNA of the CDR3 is TGCGCCAACATACCGGGACAAACGACAGGGGCGGGCTCCTACGAGCAGTACTTC.

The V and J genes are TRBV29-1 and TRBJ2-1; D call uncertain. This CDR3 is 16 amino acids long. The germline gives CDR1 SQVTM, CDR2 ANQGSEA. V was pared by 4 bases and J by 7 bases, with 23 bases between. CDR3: CSVVSAPATLLNEQFF. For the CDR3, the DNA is TGCAGCGTTGTTTCCGCCCCAGCTACACTATTGAATGAGCAGTTCTTC.

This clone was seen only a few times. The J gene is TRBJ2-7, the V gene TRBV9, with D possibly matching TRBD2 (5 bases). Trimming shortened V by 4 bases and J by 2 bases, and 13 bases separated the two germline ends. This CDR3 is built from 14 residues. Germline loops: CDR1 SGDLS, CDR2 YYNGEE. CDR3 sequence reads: CASSPPSGAYEQYF. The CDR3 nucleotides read TGTGCCAGCAGCCCCCCCTCCGGGGCCTACGAGCAGTACTTC. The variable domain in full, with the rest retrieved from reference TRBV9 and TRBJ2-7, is DSGVTQTPKHLITATGQRVTLRCSPRSGDLSVYWYQQSLDQGLQFLIQYYNGEERAKGNILERFSAQQFPDLHSELNLSSLELGDSALYFCASSPPSGAYEQYFGPGTRLTVT.

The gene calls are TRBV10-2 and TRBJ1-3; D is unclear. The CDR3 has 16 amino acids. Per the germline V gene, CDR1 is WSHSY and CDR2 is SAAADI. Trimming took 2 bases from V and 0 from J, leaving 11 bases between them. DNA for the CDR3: TGCGCCAGCAGTGAGACCGGAGGCTTCTCTGGAAACACCATATATTTT. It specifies CASSETGGFSGNTIYF.

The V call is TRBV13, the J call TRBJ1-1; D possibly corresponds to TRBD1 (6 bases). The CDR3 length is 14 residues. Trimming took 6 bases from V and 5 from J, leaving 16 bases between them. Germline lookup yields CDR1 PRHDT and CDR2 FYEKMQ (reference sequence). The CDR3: CASRQRGGGTEAFF. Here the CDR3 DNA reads TGTGCCAGCAGACAAAGAGGGGGGGGGACTGAAGCTTTCTTT.

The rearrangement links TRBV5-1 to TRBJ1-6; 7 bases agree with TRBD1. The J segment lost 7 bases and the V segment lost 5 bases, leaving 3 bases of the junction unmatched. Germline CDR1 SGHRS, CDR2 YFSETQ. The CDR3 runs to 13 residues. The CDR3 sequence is CASRAQGNSPLHF. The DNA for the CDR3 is TGCGCCAGCAGAGCACAGGGGAATTCACCCCTCCACTTT.

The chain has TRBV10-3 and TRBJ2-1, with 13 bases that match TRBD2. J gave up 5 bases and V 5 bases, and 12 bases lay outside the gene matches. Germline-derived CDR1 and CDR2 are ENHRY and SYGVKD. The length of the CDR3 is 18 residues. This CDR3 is CAISPGLAGVTSNNEQFF. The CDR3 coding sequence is TGTGCCATCAGTCCCGGACTAGCGGGAGTAACTTCCAACAATGAGCAGTTCTTC.

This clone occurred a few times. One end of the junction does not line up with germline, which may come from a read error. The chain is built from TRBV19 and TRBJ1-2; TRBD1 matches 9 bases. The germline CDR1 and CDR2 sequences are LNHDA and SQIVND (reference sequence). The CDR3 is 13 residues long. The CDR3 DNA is TGTGCCAGTAGGCACCGGGACAGGGACGGCTACCCCTTC. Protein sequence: CASRHRDRDGYPF. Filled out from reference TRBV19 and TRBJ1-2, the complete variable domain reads DGGITQSPKYLFRKEGQNVTLSCEQNLNHDAMYWYRQDPGQGLRLIYYSQIVNDFQKGDIAEGYSVSREKKESFPLTVTSAQKNPTAFYLCASRHRDRDGYPFGSGTRLTVV.

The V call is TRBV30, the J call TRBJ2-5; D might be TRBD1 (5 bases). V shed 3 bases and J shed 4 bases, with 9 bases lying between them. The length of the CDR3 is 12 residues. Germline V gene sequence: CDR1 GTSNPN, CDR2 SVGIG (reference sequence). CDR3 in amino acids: CAWSAGRETQYF. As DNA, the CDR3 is TGTGCCTGGAGCGCAGGGCGAGAGACCCAGTACTTC.

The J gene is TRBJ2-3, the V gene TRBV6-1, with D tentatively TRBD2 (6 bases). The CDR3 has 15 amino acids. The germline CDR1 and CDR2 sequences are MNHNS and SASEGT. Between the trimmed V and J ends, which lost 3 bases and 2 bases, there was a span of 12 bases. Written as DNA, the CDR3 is TGTGCCAGCAGTGAGCGGGGTTGGGACACAGATACGCAGTATTTT. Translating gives CASSERGWDTDTQYF.

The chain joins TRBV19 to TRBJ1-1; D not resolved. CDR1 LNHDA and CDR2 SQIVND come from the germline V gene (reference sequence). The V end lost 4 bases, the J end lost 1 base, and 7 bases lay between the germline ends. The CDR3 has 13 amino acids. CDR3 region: CASSTQRNTEAFF. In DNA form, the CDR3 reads TGTGCCAGTAGTACTCAGCGGAACACTGAAGCTTTCTTT. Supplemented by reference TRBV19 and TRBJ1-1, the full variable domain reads DGGITQSPKYLFRKEGQNVTLSCEQNLNHDAMYWYRQDPGQGLRLIYYSQIVNDFQKGDIAEGYSVSREKKESFPLTVTSAQKNPTAFYLCASSTQRNTEAFFGQGTRLTVV.

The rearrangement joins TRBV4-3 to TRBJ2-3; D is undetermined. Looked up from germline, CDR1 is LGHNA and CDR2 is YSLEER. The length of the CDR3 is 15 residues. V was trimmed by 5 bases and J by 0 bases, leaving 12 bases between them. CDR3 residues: CASSEGTRSTDTQYF. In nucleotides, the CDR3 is TGCGCCAGCAGCGAAGGAACAAGAAGCACAGATACGCAGTATTTT.

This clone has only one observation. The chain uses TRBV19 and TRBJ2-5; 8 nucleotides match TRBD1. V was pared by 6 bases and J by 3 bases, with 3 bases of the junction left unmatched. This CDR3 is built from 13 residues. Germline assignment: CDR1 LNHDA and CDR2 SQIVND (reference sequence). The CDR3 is CASRTTGEETQYF. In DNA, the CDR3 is TGTGCCAGTAGGACGACAGGGGAAGAGACCCAGTACTTC. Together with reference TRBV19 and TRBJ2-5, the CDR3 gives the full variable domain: DGGITQSPKYLFRKEGQNVTLSCEQNLNHDAMYWYRQDPGQGLRLIYYSQIVNDFQKGDIAEGYSVSREKKESFPLTVTSAQKNPTAFYLCASRTTGEETQYFGPGTRLLVL.

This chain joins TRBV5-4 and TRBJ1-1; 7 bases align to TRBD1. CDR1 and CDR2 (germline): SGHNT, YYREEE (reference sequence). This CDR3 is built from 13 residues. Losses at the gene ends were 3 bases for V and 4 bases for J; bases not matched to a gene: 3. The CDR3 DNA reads TGTGCCAGCAGCTCCGACAGGGCCACTGAAGCTTTCTTT. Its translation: CASSSDRATEAFF. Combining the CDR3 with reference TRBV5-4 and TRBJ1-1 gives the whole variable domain ETGVTQSPTHLIKTRGQQVTLRCSSQSGHNTVSWYQQALGQGPQFIFQYYREEENGRGNFPPRFSGLQFPNYSSELNVNALELDDSALYLCASSSDRATEAFFGQGTRLTVV.

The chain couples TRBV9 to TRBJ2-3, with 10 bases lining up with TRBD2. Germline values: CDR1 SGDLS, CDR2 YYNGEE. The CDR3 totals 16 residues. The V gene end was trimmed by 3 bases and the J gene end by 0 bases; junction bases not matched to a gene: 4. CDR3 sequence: CASSAGAGGSTDTQYF. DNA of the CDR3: TGTGCCAGCAGCGCGGGAGCGGGGGGGAGCACAGATACGCAGTATTTT.

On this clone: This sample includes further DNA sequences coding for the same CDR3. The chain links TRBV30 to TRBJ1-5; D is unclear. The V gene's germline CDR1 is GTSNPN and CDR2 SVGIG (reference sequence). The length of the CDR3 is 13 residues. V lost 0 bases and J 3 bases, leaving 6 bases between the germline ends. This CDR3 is CAWSVRDNQPQHF. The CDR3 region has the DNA TGTGCCTGGAGTGTCCGGGACAATCAGCCCCAGCATTTT.

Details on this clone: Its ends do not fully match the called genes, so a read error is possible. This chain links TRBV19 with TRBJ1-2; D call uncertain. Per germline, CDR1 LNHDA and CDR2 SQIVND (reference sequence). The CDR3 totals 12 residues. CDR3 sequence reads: CASSIARDGYPF. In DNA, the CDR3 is TGTGCCAGTAGTATAGCCCGGGATGGCTACCCCTTC.

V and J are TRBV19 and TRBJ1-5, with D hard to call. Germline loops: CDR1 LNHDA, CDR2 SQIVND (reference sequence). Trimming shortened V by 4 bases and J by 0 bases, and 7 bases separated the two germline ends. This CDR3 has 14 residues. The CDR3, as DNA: TGTGCCAGTAGTAACAGCCATAGCAATCAGCCCCAGCATTTT. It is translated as CASSNSHSNQPQHF. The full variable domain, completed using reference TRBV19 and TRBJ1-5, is DGGITQSPKYLFRKEGQNVTLSCEQNLNHDAMYWYRQDPGQGLRLIYYSQIVNDFQKGDIAEGYSVSREKKESFPLTVTSAQKNPTAFYLCASSNSHSNQPQHFGDGTRLSIL.

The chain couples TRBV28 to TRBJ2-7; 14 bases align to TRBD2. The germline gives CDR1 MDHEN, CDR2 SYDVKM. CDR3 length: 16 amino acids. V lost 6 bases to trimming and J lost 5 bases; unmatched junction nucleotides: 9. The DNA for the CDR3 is TGTGCCAGCAGGGAAGGACTAGCGGGAGGTGGCGACGAGCAGTACTTC. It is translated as CASREGLAGGGDEQYF.

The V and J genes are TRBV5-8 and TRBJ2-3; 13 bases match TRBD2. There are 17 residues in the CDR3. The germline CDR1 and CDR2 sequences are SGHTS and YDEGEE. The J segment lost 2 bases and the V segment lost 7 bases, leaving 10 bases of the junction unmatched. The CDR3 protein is CASGSTGTSGNTDTQYF. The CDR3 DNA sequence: TGTGCCAGCGGGAGTACCGGGACTAGCGGGAACACAGATACGCAGTATTTT.

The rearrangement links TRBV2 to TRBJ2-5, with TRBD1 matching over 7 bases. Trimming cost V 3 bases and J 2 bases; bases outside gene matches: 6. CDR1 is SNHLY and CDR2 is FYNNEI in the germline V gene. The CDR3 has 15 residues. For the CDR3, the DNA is TGTGCCAGCAGTGAGTCGACAGGGCGGCAAGAGACCCAGTACTTC. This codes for CASSESTGRQETQYF.

The CDR3: CASSGRQGETQYF. The CDR3 DNA reads TGTGCCAGCAGCGGGAGACAGGGCGAGACCCAGTACTTC. V is TRBV5-6 and J is TRBJ2-5, with 7 positions matching TRBD1. J lost 5 bases, V lost 4 bases, and 5 bases had no gene match. Germline V CDR1 and CDR2: SGHDT, YYEEEE. CDR3 size: 13 residues.

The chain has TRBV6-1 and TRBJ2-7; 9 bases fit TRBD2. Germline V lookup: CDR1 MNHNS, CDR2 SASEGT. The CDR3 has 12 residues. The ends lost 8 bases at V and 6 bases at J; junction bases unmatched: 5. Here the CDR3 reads CASELAGTEQYF. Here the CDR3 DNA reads TGTGCCAGCGAGCTAGCGGGAACCGAGCAGTACTTC.

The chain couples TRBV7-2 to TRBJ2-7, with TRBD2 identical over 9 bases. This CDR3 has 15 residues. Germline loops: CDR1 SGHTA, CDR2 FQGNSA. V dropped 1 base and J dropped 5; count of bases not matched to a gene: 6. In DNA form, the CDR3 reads TGTGCCAGCAGCTTAGTTCCGGGACTAGCTCACGAGCAGTACTTC. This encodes CASSLVPGLAHEQYF.